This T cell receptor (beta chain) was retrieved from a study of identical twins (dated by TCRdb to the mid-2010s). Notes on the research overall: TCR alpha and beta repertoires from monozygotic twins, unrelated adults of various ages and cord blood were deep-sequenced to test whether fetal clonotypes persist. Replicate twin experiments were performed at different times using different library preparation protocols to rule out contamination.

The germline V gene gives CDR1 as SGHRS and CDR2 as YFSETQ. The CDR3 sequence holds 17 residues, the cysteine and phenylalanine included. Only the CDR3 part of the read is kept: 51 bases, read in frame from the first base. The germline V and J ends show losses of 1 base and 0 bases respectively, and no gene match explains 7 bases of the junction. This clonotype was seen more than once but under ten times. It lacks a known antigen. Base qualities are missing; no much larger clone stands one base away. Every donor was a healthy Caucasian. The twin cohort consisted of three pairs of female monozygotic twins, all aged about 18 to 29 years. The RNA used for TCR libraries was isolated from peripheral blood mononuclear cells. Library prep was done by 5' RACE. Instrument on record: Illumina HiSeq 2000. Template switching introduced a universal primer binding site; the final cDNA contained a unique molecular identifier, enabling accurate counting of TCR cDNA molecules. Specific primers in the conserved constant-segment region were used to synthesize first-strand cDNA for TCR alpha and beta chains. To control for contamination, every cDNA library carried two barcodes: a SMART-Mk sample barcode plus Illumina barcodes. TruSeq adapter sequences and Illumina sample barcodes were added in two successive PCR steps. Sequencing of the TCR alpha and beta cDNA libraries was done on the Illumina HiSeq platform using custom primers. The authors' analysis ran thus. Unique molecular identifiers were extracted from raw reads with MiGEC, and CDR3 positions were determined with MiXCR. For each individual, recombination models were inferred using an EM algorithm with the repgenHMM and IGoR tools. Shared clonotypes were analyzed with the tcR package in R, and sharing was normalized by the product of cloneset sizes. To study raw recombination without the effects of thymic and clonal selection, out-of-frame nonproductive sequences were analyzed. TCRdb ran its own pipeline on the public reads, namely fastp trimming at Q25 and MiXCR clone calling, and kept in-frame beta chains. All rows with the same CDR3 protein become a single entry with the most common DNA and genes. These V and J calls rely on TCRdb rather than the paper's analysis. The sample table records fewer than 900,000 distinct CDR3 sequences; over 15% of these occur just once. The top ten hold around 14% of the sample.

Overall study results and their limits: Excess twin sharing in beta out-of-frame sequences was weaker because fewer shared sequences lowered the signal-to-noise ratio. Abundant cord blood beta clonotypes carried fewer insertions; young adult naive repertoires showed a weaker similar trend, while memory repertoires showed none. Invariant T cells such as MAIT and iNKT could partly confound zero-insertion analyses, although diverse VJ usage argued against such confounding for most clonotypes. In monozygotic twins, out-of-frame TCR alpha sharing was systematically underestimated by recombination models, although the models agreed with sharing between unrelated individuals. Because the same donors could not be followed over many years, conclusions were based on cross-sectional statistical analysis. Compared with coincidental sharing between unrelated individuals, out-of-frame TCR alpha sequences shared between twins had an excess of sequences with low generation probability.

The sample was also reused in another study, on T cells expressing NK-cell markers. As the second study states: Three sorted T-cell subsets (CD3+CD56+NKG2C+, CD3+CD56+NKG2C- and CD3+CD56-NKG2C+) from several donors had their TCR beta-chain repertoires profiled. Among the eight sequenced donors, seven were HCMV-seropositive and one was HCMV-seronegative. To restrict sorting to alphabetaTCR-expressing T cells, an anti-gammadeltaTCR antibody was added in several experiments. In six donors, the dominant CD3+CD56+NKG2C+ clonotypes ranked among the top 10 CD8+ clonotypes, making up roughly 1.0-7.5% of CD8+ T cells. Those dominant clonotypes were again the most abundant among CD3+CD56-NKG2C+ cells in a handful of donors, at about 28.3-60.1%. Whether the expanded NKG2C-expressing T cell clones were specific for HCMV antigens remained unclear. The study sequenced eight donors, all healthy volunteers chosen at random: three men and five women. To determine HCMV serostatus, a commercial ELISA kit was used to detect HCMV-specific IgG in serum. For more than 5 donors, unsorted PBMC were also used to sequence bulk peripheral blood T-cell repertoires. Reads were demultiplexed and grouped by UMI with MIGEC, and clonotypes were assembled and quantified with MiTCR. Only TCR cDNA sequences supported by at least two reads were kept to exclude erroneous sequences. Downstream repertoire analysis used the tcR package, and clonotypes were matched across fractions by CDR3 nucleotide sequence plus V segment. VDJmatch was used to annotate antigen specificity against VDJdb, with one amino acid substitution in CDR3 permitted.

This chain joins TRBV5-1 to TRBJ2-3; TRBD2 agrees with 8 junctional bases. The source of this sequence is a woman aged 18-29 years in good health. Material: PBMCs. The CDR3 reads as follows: CASSLSGSIGSTDTQYF. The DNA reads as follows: TGCGCCAGCAGCTTGAGCGGGAGTATCGGAAGCACAGATACGCAGTATTTT. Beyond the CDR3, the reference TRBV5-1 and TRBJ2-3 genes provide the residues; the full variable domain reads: KAGVTQTPRYLIKTRGQQVTLSCSPISGHRSVSWYQQTPGQGLQFLFEYFSETQRNKGNFPGRFSGRQFSNSRSEMNVSTLELGDSALYLCASSLSGSIGSTDTQYFGPGTRLTVL.